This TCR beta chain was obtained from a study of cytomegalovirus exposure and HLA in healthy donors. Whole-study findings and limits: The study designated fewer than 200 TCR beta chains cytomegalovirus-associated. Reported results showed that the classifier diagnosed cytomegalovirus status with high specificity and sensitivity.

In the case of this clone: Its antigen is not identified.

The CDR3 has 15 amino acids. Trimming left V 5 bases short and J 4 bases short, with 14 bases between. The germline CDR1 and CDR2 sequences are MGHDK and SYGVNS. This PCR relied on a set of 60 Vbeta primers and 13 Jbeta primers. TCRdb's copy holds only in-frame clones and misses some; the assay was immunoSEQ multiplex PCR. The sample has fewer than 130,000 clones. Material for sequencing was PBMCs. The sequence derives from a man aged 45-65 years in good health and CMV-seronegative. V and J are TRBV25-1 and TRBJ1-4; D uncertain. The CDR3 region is CASSLGGGDNEKLFF. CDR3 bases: TGTGCCAGCAGTCTGGGAGGAGGAGATAATGAAAAACTGTTTTTT.